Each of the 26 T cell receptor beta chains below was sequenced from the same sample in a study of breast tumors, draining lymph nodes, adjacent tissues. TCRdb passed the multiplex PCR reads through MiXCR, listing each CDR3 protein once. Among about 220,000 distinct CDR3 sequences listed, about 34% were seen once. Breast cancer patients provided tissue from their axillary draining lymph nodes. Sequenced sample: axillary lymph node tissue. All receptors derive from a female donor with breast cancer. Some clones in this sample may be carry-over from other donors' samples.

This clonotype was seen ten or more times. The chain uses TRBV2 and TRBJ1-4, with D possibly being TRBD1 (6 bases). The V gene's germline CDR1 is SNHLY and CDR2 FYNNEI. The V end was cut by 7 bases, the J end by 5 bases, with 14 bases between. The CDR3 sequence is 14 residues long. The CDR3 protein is CASMETGLNEKLFF. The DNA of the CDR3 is TGTGCCAGCATGGAGACAGGTTTGAATGAAAAACTGTTTTTT.

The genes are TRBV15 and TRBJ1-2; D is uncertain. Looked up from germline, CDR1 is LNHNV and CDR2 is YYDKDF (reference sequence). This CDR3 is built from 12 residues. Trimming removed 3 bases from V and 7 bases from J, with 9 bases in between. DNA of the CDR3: TGTGCCACCAGCAGCTTAGGCGTTGGCTACACCTTC. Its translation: CATSSLGVGYTF.

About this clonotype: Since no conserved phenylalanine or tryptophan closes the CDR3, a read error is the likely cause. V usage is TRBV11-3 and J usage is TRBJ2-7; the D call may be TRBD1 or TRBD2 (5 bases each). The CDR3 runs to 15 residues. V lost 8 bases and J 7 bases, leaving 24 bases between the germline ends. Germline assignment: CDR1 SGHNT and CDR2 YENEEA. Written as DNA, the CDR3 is TGTGCCAGCTCCGAGCCCAAGGGACCGAGAGGAGAGCAGTACTCC. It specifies CASSEPKGPRGEQYS.

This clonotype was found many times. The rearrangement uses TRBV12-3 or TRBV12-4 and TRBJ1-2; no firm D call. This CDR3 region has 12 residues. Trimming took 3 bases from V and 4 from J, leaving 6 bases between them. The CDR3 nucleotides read TGTGCCAGCAGTTTCGACATCTATGGCTACACCTTC. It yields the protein CASSFDIYGYTF.

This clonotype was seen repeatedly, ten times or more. Written as DNA, the CDR3 is TGCGCCAGCAGCTTAGGACAGGGTGACACCGGGGAGCTGTTTTTT. Encoded protein: CASSLGQGDTGELFF. This sequence joins TRBV5-1 and TRBJ2-2; 8 positions match TRBD1. CDR3 length: 15 amino acids. The germline V gene has CDR1 SGHRS and CDR2 YFSETQ. Unmatched junction bases numbered 3, after V lost 2 bases and J lost 3 bases.

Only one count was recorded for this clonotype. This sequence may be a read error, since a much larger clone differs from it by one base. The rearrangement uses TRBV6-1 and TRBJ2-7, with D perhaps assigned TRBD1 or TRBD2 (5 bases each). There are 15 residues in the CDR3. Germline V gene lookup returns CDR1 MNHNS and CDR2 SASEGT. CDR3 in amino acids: CASSLRNGASYEQHF. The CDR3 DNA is TGTGCCAGCAGTTTACGGAACGGGGCCTCCTACGAGCAGCACTTC.

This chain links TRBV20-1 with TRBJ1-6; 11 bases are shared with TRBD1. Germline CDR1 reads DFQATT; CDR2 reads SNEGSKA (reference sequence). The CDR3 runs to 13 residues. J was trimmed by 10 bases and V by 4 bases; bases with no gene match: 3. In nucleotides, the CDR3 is TGCAGTGCTACCGGGACAGGGGGATCACCCCTCCACTTT. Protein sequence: CSATGTGGSPLHF.

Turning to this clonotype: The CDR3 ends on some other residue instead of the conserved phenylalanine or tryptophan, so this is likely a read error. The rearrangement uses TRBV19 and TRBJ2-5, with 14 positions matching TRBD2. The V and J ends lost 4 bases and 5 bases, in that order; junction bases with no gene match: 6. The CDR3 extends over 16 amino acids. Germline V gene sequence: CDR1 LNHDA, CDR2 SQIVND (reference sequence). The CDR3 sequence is CASSTGTSGRRETQYL. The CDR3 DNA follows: TGTGCCAGTAGTACCGGGACTAGCGGGAGAAGGGAGACCCAGTACCTC.

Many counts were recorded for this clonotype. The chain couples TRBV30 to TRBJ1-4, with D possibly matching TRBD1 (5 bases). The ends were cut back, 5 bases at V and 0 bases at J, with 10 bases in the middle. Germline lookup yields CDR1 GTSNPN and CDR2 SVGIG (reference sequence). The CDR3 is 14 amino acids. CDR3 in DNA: TGTGCCTGGCTTGACAGCACAACTAATGAAAAACTGTTTTTT. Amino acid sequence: CAWLDSTTNEKLFF.

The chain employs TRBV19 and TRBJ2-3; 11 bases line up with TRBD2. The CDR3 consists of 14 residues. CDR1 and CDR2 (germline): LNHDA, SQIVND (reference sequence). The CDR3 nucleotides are TGTGCTAGGCCTAGCGGGGGGTTCACAGATACGCAGTATTTT. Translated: CARPSGGFTDTQYF.

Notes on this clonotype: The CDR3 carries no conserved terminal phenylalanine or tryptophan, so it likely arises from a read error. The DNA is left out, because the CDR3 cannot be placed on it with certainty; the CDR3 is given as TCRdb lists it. This CDR3 is CASSLDGDGP. The V call is TRBV7-8, the J call TRBJ2-7; the D call TRBD2 from the table was never checked on the DNA. The CDR3 numbers 10 amino acids, ends counted. Germline lookup yields CDR1 SGHVS and CDR2 FQNEAQ.

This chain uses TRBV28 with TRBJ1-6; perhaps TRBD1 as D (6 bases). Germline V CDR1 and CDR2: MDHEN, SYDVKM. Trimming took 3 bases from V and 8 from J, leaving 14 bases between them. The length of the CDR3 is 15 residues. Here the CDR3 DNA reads TGTGCCAGCAGTTTGAGGCAGGGGATCTATTCACCCCTCCACTTT. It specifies CASSLRQGIYSPLHF.

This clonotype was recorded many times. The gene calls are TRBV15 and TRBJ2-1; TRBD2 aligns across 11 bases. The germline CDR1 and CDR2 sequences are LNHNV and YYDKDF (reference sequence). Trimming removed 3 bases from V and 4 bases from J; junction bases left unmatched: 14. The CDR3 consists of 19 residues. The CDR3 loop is CATSRANRIGLAGYNEQFF. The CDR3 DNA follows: TGTGCCACCAGCAGGGCTAATCGTATAGGACTAGCGGGTTACAATGAGCAGTTCTTC.

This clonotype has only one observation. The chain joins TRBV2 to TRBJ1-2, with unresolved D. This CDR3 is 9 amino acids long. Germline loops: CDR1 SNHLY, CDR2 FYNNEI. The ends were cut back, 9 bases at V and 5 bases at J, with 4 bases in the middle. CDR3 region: CARDYGYTF. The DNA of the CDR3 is TGTGCCAGGGATTATGGCTACACCTTC.

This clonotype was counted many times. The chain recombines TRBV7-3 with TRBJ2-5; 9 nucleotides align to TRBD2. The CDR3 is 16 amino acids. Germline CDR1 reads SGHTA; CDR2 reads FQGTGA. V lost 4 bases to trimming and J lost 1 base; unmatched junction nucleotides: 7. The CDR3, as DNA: TGTGCCAGCAGCTCCGCCGGCGGGGGGGGCCAAGAGACCCAGTACTTC. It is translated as CASSSAGGGGQETQYF.

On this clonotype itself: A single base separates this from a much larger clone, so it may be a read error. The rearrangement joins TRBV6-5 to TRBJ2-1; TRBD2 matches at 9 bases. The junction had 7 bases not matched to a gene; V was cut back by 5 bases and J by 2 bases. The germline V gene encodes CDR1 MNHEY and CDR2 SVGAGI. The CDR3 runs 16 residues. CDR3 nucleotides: TGTGCCAGCAGTCCTCGGCTAGCGGGAACCTACAATGAGCAGTTCTTC. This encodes CASSPRLAGTYNEQFF.

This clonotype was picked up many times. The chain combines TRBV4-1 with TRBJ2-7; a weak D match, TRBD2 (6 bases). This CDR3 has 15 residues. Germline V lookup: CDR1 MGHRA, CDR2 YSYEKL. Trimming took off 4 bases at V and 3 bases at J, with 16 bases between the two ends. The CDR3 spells CASSLDSGLRYEQYF. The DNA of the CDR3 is TGCGCCAGCAGCCTCGATTCGGGACTCCGCTACGAGCAGTACTTC.

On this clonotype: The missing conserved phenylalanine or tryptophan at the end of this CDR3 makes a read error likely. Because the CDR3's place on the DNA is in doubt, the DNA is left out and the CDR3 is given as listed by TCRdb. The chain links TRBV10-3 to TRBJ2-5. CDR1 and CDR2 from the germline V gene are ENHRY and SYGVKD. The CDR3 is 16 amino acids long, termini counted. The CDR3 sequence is CAISESGVRSGYTFGS.

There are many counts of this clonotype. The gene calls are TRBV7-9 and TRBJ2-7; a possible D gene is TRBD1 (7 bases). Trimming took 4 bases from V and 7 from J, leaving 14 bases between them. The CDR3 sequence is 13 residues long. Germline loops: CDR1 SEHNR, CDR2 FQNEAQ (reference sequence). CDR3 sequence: CASSSQGGKEQYF. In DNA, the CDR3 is TGTGCCAGCAGCTCTCAGGGGGGTAAAGAGCAGTACTTC.

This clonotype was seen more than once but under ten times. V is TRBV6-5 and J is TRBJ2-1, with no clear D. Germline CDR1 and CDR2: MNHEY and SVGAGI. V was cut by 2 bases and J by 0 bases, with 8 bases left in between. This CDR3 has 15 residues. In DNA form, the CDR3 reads TGTGCCAGCAGTTACGACGTCAGCTCCTACAATGAGCAGTTCTTC. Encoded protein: CASSYDVSSYNEQFF.

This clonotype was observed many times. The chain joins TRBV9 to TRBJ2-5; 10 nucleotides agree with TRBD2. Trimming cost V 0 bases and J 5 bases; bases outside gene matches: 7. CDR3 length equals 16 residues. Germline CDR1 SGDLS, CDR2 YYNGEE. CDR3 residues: CASSVVASGSQETQYF. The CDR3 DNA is TGTGCCAGCAGCGTAGTCGCTAGCGGGAGCCAGGAGACCCAGTACTTC.

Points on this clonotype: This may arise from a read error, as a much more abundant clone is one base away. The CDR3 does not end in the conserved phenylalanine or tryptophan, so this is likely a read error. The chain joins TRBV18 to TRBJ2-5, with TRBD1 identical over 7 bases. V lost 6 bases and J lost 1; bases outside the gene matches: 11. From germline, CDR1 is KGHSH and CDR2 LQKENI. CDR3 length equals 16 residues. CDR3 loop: CASSVMRQGSQETQYL. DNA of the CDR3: TGTGCCAGCTCCGTAATGAGACAGGGTAGCCAAGAGACCCAGTACTTG.

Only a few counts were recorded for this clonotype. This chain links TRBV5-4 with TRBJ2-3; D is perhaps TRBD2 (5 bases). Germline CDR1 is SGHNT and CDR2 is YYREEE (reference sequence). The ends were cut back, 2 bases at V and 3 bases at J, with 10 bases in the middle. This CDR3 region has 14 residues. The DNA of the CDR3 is TGTGCCAGCAGCTTCCGGGGAAGTACAGATACGCAGTATTTT. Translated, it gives CASSFRGSTDTQYF.

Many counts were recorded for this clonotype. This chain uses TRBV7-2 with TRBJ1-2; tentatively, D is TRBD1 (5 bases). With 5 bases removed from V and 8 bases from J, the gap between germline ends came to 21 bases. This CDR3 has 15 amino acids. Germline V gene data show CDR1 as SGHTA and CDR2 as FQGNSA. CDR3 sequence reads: CASSQGMAGVLGYTF. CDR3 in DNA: TGTGCCAGCAGCCAGGGAATGGCGGGGGTATTAGGCTACACCTTC.

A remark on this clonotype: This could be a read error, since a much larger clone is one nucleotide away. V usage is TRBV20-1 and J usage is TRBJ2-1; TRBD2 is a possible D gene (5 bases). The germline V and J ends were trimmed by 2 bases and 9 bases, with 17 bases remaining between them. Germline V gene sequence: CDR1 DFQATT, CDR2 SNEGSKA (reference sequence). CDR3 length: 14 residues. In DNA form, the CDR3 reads TGCAGTGCTAGACACAACGAGCGGTTCACTGAGCAGTTCTTC. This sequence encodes CSARHNERFTEQFF.

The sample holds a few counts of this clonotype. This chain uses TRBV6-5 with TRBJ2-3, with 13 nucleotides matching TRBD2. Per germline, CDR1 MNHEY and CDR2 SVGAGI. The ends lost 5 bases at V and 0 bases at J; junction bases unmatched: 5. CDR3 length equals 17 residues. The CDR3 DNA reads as TGTGCCAGCAGTCCGGGACTAGCGGGACCTAGCACAGATACGCAGTATTTT. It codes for CASSPGLAGPSTDTQYF.